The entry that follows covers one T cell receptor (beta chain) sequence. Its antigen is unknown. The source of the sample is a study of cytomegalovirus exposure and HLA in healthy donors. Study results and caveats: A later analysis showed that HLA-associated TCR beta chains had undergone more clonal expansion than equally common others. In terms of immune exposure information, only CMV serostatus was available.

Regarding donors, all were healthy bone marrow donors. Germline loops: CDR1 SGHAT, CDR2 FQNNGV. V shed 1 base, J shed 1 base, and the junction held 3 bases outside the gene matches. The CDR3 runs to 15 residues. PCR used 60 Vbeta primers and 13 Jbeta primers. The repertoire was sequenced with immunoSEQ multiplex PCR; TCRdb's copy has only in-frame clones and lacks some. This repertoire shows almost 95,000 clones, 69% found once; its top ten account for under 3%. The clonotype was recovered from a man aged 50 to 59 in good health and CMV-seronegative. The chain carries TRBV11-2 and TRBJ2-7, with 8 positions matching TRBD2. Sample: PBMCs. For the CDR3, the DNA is TGTGCCAGCAGCTTAGTGGCGGGGGGATCCTACGAGCAGTACTTC. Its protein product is CASSLVAGGSYEQYF. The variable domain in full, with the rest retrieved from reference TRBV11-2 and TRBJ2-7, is EAGVAQSPRYKIIEKRQSVAFWCNPISGHATLYWYQQILGQGPKLLIQFQNNGVVDDSQLPKDRFSAERLKGVDSTLKIQPAKLEDSAVYLCASSLVAGGSYEQYFGPGTRLTVT.